The clone carrying this T cell receptor (beta chain) has at least ten counts. Its cognate antigen is unknown. At one of its ends the junction is not consistent with the germline gene, which may arise from a read error. The data belong to a study of T-cell reconstitution after alpha-beta-depleted transplantation in children. General study results and limits: Newly produced T cells mostly provided counts and TCRbeta diversity after one year, as hyperexpanded clones declined. Surviving recipient T cells and thymic progenitors produced the high day-60 TCRbeta diversity seen in some patients. Expanded graft clones numbering several hundred reportedly gave rise to alpha-beta T cells about two months after transplant.

Library preparation (for TCRbeta) was performed with unique molecular identifiers. TCRdb ran MiXCR on the PCR reads and lists one entry per CDR3 protein. In the table there are roughly 310,000 distinct CDR3 sequences, approximately 20% of which are singletons. The germline V gene has CDR1 KGHSH and CDR2 LQKENI. CDR3 length: 11 residues. The TCR originated in a male patient between 10 and 17 years old who had a stem cell transplant for acute lymphoblastic leukemia, so the T cells may come from the graft donor. The specimen comprised PBMCs, mostly from graft donor cells, sampled 180 days after TCRalphabeta/CD19-depleted stem cell transplant. This rearrangement joins TRBV18 to TRBJ2-7; D is unresolved. This CDR3 is CASSPDYEQYF. CDR3 nucleotide sequence: TGCGCCAGCAGCCCTGACTACGAGCAGTACTTC.